This is a list of T cell receptor beta chains from one sample in a study of control samples from healthy donors and cancer patients. Data came from immunoSEQ multiplex PCR; TCRdb stores just in-frame clones and leaves some out. The sample includes under 200,000 clones. Sequencing was performed on blood. Every receptor here comes from a woman younger than 45 in good health. Each CDR3 is given with its conserved first and last residue. A D gene is named only where the DNA matches it firmly.

d_gene: -; j_gene: TRBJ1-1; v_gene: TRBV4-1; CDR3aa: CASSQGRHPNTEAFF; CDR3nt: TGCGCCAGCAGCCAAGGGAGACACCCGAACACTGAAGCTTTCTTT
d_gene: TRBD1; j_gene: TRBJ2-2; v_gene: TRBV2; CDR3aa: CASKRTGTTGELFF; CDR3nt: TGTGCCAGCAAAAGGACAGGGACCACCGGGGAGCTGTTTTTT
d_gene: -; j_gene: TRBJ1-5; v_gene: TRBV5-1; CDR3aa: CASSLEGTSNQPQHF; CDR3nt: TGCGCCAGCAGCTTGGAGGGGACGAGCAATCAGCCCCAGCATTTT
d_gene: -; j_gene: TRBJ1-1; v_gene: TRBV19; CDR3aa: CASSMKDVEGSTEAFF; CDR3nt: TGTGCCAGTAGTATGAAGGATGTGGAGGGGTCGACTGAAGCTTTCTTT
d_gene: -; j_gene: TRBJ1-5; v_gene: TRBV2; CDR3aa: CASKRGLYQPQHF; CDR3nt: TGTGCCAGCAAAAGGGGCCTTTATCAGCCCCAGCATTTT
d_gene: TRBD1; j_gene: TRBJ2-7; v_gene: TRBV6-5; CDR3aa: CASSSGTGPYEQYF; CDR3nt: TGTGCCAGCAGCTCCGGGACAGGGCCCTACGAGCAGTACTTC
d_gene: -; j_gene: TRBJ2-1; v_gene: TRBV4-1; CDR3aa: CASSQGQKKGEQFF; CDR3nt: TGCGCCAGCAGCCAAGGACAGAAAAAGGGTGAGCAGTTCTTC
d_gene: TRBD2; j_gene: TRBJ2-1; v_gene: TRBV4-3; CDR3aa: CASSQSSSGGASNEQFF; CDR3nt: TGCGCCAGCAGCCAGTCATCTAGCGGGGGGGCCTCCAATGAGCAGTTCTTC
d_gene: TRBD1; j_gene: TRBJ2-1; v_gene: TRBV6-5; CDR3aa: CASGFIGTVNEQFF; CDR3nt: TGTGCCAGCGGTTTTATAGGGACAGTGAATGAGCAGTTCTTC
d_gene: -; j_gene: TRBJ1-2; v_gene: TRBV5-6; CDR3aa: CASSSLQAGYTF; CDR3nt: TGTGCCAGCAGCTCCCTACAGGCCGGGTACACCTTC
d_gene: -; j_gene: TRBJ2-3; v_gene: TRBV3-1/TRBV3-2; CDR3aa: CASSQREANTQYF; CDR3nt: TGTGCCAGCAGCCAGCGGGAAGCCAATACGCAGTATTTT
d_gene: -; j_gene: TRBJ1-1; v_gene: TRBV10-3; CDR3aa: CAISEQGTRAFF; CDR3nt: TGTGCCATCAGTGAACAAGGCACACGAGCTTTCTTT
d_gene: TRBD2; j_gene: TRBJ2-5; v_gene: TRBV5-1; CDR3aa: CASSLPGEGETQYF; CDR3nt: TGCGCCAGCAGCTTACCGGGGGAGGGGGAGACCCAGTACTTC
d_gene: -; j_gene: TRBJ2-5; v_gene: TRBV19; CDR3aa: CASSPGVASQSETQYF; CDR3nt: TGTGCCAGTAGTCCCGGGGTAGCGTCTCAATCGGAGACCCAGTACTTC
d_gene: -; j_gene: TRBJ1-5; v_gene: TRBV6-5; CDR3aa: CASRKRQGNQPQHF; CDR3nt: TGTGCCAGCAGAAAGCGACAGGGCAATCAGCCCCAGCATTTT
d_gene: -; j_gene: TRBJ1-2; v_gene: TRBV10-2; CDR3aa: CASSESGVDGYTF; CDR3nt: TGCGCCAGCAGTGAGTCTGGGGTGGATGGCTACACCTTC
d_gene: -; j_gene: TRBJ1-1; v_gene: TRBV4-2; CDR3aa: CASSQGTTGAFF; CDR3nt: TGTGCCAGCAGCCAAGGGACTACCGGAGCTTTCTTT
d_gene: TRBD1; j_gene: TRBJ2-7; v_gene: TRBV6-1; CDR3aa: CASSEDRGQYEQYF; CDR3nt: TGTGCCAGCAGTGAAGACAGGGGGCAATACGAGCAGTACTTC
d_gene: -; j_gene: TRBJ1-4; v_gene: TRBV7-2; CDR3aa: CASSLVGLTNEKLFF; CDR3nt: TGTGCCAGCAGCTTGGTAGGGTTGACTAATGAAAAACTGTTTTTT
d_gene: -; j_gene: TRBJ2-3; v_gene: TRBV5-6; CDR3aa: CASSLRGPRADTQYF; CDR3nt: TGTGCCAGCAGCTTGCGGGGGCCCCGCGCAGATACGCAGTATTTT
d_gene: TRBD2; j_gene: TRBJ2-5; v_gene: TRBV24-1; CDR3aa: CATSDSRSGGARTQYF; CDR3nt: TGTGCCACCAGTGATTCACGCAGCGGGGGCGCACGGACCCAGTACTTC
d_gene: -; j_gene: TRBJ2-7; v_gene: TRBV15; CDR3aa: CATSRERVNEQYF; CDR3nt: TGTGCCACCAGCAGAGAACGGGTAAACGAGCAGTACTTC
d_gene: -; j_gene: TRBJ1-4; v_gene: TRBV7-9; CDR3aa: CASSFAATRGEKLFF; CDR3nt: TGTGCCAGCAGCTTTGCAGCTACCAGGGGCGAAAAACTGTTTTTT
d_gene: -; j_gene: TRBJ2-3; v_gene: TRBV7-9; CDR3aa: CASNGAESTDTQYF; CDR3nt: TGTGCCAGCAACGGGGCGGAGAGCACAGATACGCAGTATTTT
d_gene: -; j_gene: TRBJ1-5; v_gene: TRBV19; CDR3aa: CASKTGFQPQHF; CDR3nt: TGTGCCAGTAAAACAGGGTTTCAGCCCCAGCATTTT
d_gene: -; j_gene: TRBJ2-1; v_gene: TRBV6-6; CDR3aa: CASSSPGDNEQFF; CDR3nt: TGTGCCAGCAGTTCCCCGGGGGACAATGAGCAGTTCTTC
d_gene: -; j_gene: TRBJ2-3; v_gene: TRBV5-1; CDR3aa: CASSLGGEDTQYF; CDR3nt: TGCGCCAGCAGCTTAGGGGGGGAAGATACGCAGTATTTT
d_gene: -; j_gene: TRBJ1-1; v_gene: TRBV29-1; CDR3aa: CSVVVLAVNTEAFF; CDR3nt: TGCAGCGTTGTTGTCTTAGCGGTGAACACTGAAGCTTTCTTT
d_gene: -; j_gene: TRBJ2-7; v_gene: TRBV15; CDR3aa: CATSRLTGIGEQYF; CDR3nt: TGTGCCACCAGCAGACTTACAGGGATCGGCGAGCAGTACTTC
d_gene: -; j_gene: TRBJ2-3; v_gene: TRBV18; CDR3aa: CASSPILDTQYF; CDR3nt: TGTGCCAGCTCACCAATTTTAGATACGCAGTATTTT
d_gene: -; j_gene: TRBJ1-4; v_gene: TRBV28; CDR3aa: CASRQAGAEKLFF; CDR3nt: TGTGCCAGCAGGCAGGCAGGGGCTGAAAAACTGTTTTTT
d_gene: -; j_gene: TRBJ2-5; v_gene: TRBV15; CDR3aa: CATSRDNTRGFMGTQYF; CDR3nt: TGTGCCACCAGCAGGGACAATACACGGGGATTCATGGGGACCCAGTACTTC
d_gene: -; j_gene: TRBJ2-1; v_gene: TRBV4-1; CDR3aa: CASSEGRGTLNYNEQFF; CDR3nt: TGCGCCAGCAGCGAAGGGAGAGGGACACTGAATTACAATGAGCAGTTCTTC
d_gene: -; j_gene: TRBJ1-2; v_gene: TRBV5-1; CDR3aa: CASSLAWRTNYGYTF; CDR3nt: TGCGCCAGCAGCTTGGCGTGGCGGACTAACTATGGCTACACCTTC
d_gene: -; j_gene: TRBJ1-6; v_gene: TRBV7-9; CDR3aa: CASSLGGSAGSGFNSPLHF; CDR3nt: TGTGCCAGCAGCTTAGGTGGGTCGGCAGGGTCCGGTTTCAATTCACCCCTCCACTTT
d_gene: -; j_gene: TRBJ1-1; v_gene: TRBV19; CDR3aa: CATEDRSTEAFF; CDR3nt: TGTGCCACCGAAGACAGGTCCACTGAAGCTTTCTTT
d_gene: -; j_gene: TRBJ1-1; v_gene: TRBV25-1; CDR3aa: CASSDDDGLNTEAFF; CDR3nt: TGTGCCAGCAGTGATGATGACGGGCTGAACACTGAAGCTTTCTTT
d_gene: -; j_gene: TRBJ1-4; v_gene: TRBV15; CDR3aa: CATRGRGNEKLFF; CDR3nt: TGTGCCACCCGTGGCAGGGGTAATGAAAAACTGTTTTTT
d_gene: -; j_gene: TRBJ1-2; v_gene: TRBV18; CDR3aa: CASSPADSPYGYTF; CDR3nt: TGTGCCAGCTCACCTGCTGACTCCCCCTATGGCTACACCTTC
d_gene: -; j_gene: TRBJ1-2; v_gene: TRBV5-1; CDR3aa: CASTRAWQGESDGYTF; CDR3nt: TGCGCCAGCACCCGGGCCTGGCAGGGTGAGTCTGATGGCTACACCTTC
d_gene: -; j_gene: TRBJ1-5; v_gene: TRBV5-1; CDR3aa: CASSLSGTNQPQHF; CDR3nt: TGCGCCAGCAGCTTATCCGGGACGAATCAGCCCCAGCATTTT
d_gene: TRBD2; j_gene: TRBJ2-7; v_gene: TRBV4-1; CDR3aa: CASSQRVSGGDSYEQYF; CDR3nt: TGCGCCAGCAGCCAACGAGTGTCGGGGGGGGACTCCTACGAGCAGTACTTC
d_gene: -; j_gene: TRBJ2-2; v_gene: TRBV5-6; CDR3aa: CASSLGVRKNTGELFF; CDR3nt: TGTGCCAGCAGCTTGGGGGTAAGGAAGAACACCGGGGAGCTGTTTTTT
d_gene: -; j_gene: TRBJ1-2; v_gene: TRBV4-3; CDR3aa: CASSQDPSGGYTF; CDR3nt: TGCGCCAGCAGCCAAGATCCGAGCGGTGGCTACACCTTC
d_gene: -; j_gene: TRBJ1-1; v_gene: TRBV27; CDR3aa: CASSLSIQPQQFTEAFF; CDR3nt: TGTGCCAGCAGTTTATCGATCCAACCACAACAATTCACTGAAGCTTTCTTT